This T cell receptor (beta chain) was sequenced during a study of T-cell reconstitution after alpha-beta-depleted transplantation in children. For TCRbeta, the library was prepared with unique molecular identifiers. TCRdb ran MiXCR on the PCR reads and lists one entry per CDR3 protein. The sample has about 640,000 distinct CDR3 sequences, approximately 16% seen once. This clonotype was seen more than once but under ten times. The sequence derives from a human donor who donated a stem cell graft to a child with acute myeloid leukemia. The specimen comprised PBMCs from the stem cell graft donor, sampled from the stem cell graft.

This chain's CDR3 is CASSQGGTSGGGETQYF. As DNA, the CDR3 is TGTGCCAGCAGCCAAGGGGGGACTAGCGGGGGAGGAGAGACCCAGTACTTC. V and J are TRBV4-2 and TRBJ2-5, with TRBD2 matching 14 bases. CDR1 LGHNA and CDR2 YNFKEQ come from the germline V gene. The CDR3 sequence is 17 residues long. J was trimmed by 4 bases and V by 1 base; bases with no gene match: 5.